One and the same sample provided the 22 T cell receptor beta chains below, sequenced in a study of shared clonotypes between healthy human individuals. Terminally differentiated effector memory CD45RA+ cells were excluded by CCR7 positive selection of CD45RO-negative cells. Libraries were prepared by immunoSEQ multiplex PCR; TCRdb keeps only in-frame clonotypes and omits some of them. Of millions of clones listed, about 92% were seen once; the top ten hold approximately 1.7%. The sequencing sample was made of naive CD8+ T cells from PBMCs. The receptors here all came from a man aged 18 to 29 in good health. Some clones in this sample may be carry-over from other donors' samples.

V and J are TRBV4-1 and TRBJ2-3, with 7 bases aligning to TRBD2. The CDR3 spans 17 residues. Per germline, CDR1 MGHRA and CDR2 YSYEKL. J gave up 1 base and V 2 bases, and 9 bases lay outside the gene matches. CDR3 DNA sequence: TGCGCCAGCAGCCAACCCCGGGCTAGCGGTCGCACAGATACGCAGTATTTT. Its protein is CASSQPRASGRTDTQYF.

The chain's CDR3 is CASSPPGGSSYEQYF. CDR3 in DNA: TGCGCCAGCAGCCCCCCTGGGGGAAGCTCCTACGAGCAGTACTTC. The chain combines TRBV4-1 with TRBJ2-7; D is tentatively TRBD1 or TRBD2 (5 bases each). Trimming removed 4 bases from V and 0 bases from J, with 13 bases in between. CDR1 is MGHRA, CDR2 YSYEKL, per germline. This CDR3 contains 15 residues.

This sequence joins TRBV27 and TRBJ1-2, with a possible D match to TRBD1 (6 bases). This CDR3 spans 11 amino acids. The germline V and J ends were trimmed by 6 bases and 7 bases, with 9 bases remaining between them. The germline V gene encodes CDR1 MNHEY and CDR2 SMNVEV (reference sequence). The CDR3 protein is CASRTGLGYTF. For the CDR3, the DNA is TGTGCCAGCAGGACAGGACTTGGCTACACCTTC.

This clone has a single count. The chain has TRBV5-5 and TRBJ2-7, with D possibly matching TRBD1 (5 bases). Deletions cut 0 bases from V and 7 bases from J, with 17 bases between. Germline V gives CDR1 SGHKS, CDR2 YYEKEE (reference sequence). The CDR3 contains 15 residues. Written as DNA, the CDR3 is TGTGCCAGCAGCTTGGCCGTTGCAGGGCTTGCAGAGCAGTACTTC. This sequence encodes CASSLAVAGLAEQYF.

This chain joins TRBV28 and TRBJ2-7; 8 bases fit TRBD1. This CDR3 is built from 15 residues. J was trimmed by 0 bases and V by 6 bases; bases with no gene match: 7. CDR1 MDHEN and CDR2 SYDVKM come from the germline V gene. In DNA form, the CDR3 reads TGTGCCAGCAGCCTTGGACAGGGCCACTCCTACGAGCAGTACTTC. This sequence encodes CASSLGQGHSYEQYF. Full variable domain (missing parts from reference TRBV28 and TRBJ2-7): DVKVTQSSRYLVKRTGEKVFLECVQDMDHENMFWYRQDPGLGLRLIYFSYDVKMKEKGDIPEGYSVSREKKERFSLILESASTNQTSMYLCASSLGQGHSYEQYFGPGTRLTVT.

The V and J genes are TRBV29-1 and TRBJ1-1; D call uncertain. CDR3 length: 14 amino acids. V shed 6 bases and J shed 2 bases, with 16 bases lying between them. Germline V gene sequence: CDR1 SQVTM, CDR2 ANQGSEA. In DNA, the CDR3 is TGCAGCGTCGACCCAACGGGAGGTAACACTGAAGCTTTCTTT. This translates into CSVDPTGGNTEAFF.

This clone showed up just a few times. The chain recombines TRBV25-1 with TRBJ1-1; tentatively, D is TRBD1 (5 bases). CDR3 size: 12 residues. CDR1 and CDR2 (germline): MGHDK, SYGVNS. The germline V and J ends were trimmed by 8 bases and 1 base, with 8 bases remaining between them. The DNA for the CDR3 is TGTGCCAGCCTAAGGGGGAACACTGAAGCTTTCTTT. Protein: CASLRGNTEAFF.

The chain is built from TRBV7-8 and TRBJ2-5; possible D gene TRBD1, 6 bases. CDR3 size: 12 residues. Germline V CDR1 and CDR2: SGHVS, FQNEAQ. V lost 3 bases to trimming and J lost 5 bases, with 7 bases between them. CDR3 nucleotide sequence: TGTGCCAGCAGCTTCAGGGGCGAGACCCAGTACTTC. This codes for CASSFRGETQYF.

The chain carries TRBV11-2 and TRBJ2-3, with D possibly matching TRBD1 (6 bases). V was pared by 0 bases and J by 3 bases, with 16 bases between. This CDR3 region has 17 residues. Germline CDR1 is SGHAT and CDR2 is FQNNGV. The CDR3 loop reads CASSLDVQGPGTDTQYF. For the CDR3, the DNA is TGTGCCAGCAGCTTAGATGTTCAGGGGCCGGGTACAGATACGCAGTATTTT.

The chain has TRBV9 and TRBJ2-1; 7 nucleotides match TRBD2. Germline trimming cut 0 bases from V and 3 bases from J; bases unmatched to any gene: 6. Per germline, CDR1 SGDLS and CDR2 YYNGEE. The CDR3 length is 16 residues. CDR3 nucleotide sequence: TGTGCCAGCAGCGTAGACCGGGTAGCGGGCTACAATGAGCAGTTCTTC. It yields the protein CASSVDRVAGYNEQFF.

This clone was seen once. This chain joins TRBV2 and TRBJ2-7; 9 bases map to TRBD1. Germline CDR1 and CDR2: SNHLY and FYNNEI. This CDR3 is 14 amino acids long. Losses at the gene ends were 6 bases for V and 6 bases for J; bases not matched to a gene: 9. The CDR3 sequence: CASRRRDREGEQYF. The CDR3 coding sequence is TGTGCCAGCAGGCGCCGGGACAGGGAGGGCGAGCAGTACTTC.

The rearrangement uses TRBV7-9 and TRBJ2-3; D is tentatively TRBD1 or TRBD2 (5 bases each). The CDR3 runs 17 residues. Germline V lookup: CDR1 SEHNR, CDR2 FQNEAQ (reference sequence). V lost 5 bases to trimming and J lost 4 bases, with 22 bases between them. CDR3 nucleotides: TGTGCCAGCAGCCCGGAGAGCCTCCGGGACGACCCAGATACGCAGTATTTT. The encoded protein is CASSPESLRDDPDTQYF.

V usage is TRBV9 and J usage is TRBJ2-7, with TRBD2 matching over 10 bases. This CDR3 region has 14 residues. Germline V CDR1 and CDR2: SGDLS, YYNGEE. Unmatched junction bases numbered 5, after V lost 3 bases and J lost 5 bases. The CDR3 DNA is TGTGCCAGCAGCGCTAGCGGGAGTAACCACGAGCAGTACTTC. Residues: CASSASGSNHEQYF.

This clone appeared a few times. The chain uses TRBV4-1 and TRBJ2-7; D ambiguous. Trimming took 2 bases from V and 0 from J, leaving 5 bases between them. CDR3 size: 13 residues. The germline V gene encodes CDR1 MGHRA and CDR2 YSYEKL. CDR3 amino acids: CASSQSNSYEQYF. The CDR3 coding sequence is TGCGCCAGCAGCCAATCAAACTCCTACGAGCAGTACTTC.

The chain combines TRBV7-8 with TRBJ1-2; 7 bases are shared with TRBD1. This CDR3 contains 15 residues. Germline CDR1 SGHVS, CDR2 FQNEAQ. Trimming took 5 bases from V and 7 from J; bases not matched to a gene: 13. The CDR3 is CASSPSTGSVLGYTF. The CDR3 DNA sequence: TGTGCCAGCAGCCCTTCGACAGGGTCGGTTCTTGGCTACACCTTC. Full variable domain (outside the CDR3, taken from reference TRBV7-8 and TRBJ1-2): GAGVSQSPRYKVAKRGQDVALRCDPISGHVSLFWYQQALGQGPEFLTYFQNEAQLDKSGLPSDRFFAERPEGSVSTLKIQRTQQEDSAVYLCASSPSTGSVLGYTFGSGTRLTVV.

V is TRBV5-6 and J is TRBJ1-2; D possibly corresponds to TRBD1 (6 bases). The germline V gene has CDR1 SGHDT and CDR2 YYEEEE. The V gene lost 0 bases and the J gene lost 7 bases, with 13 bases spanning the gap. This CDR3 has 14 amino acids. CDR3 nucleotides: TGTGCCAGCAGCTTGGGGGACACCCTCCGTGGCTACACCTTC. This translates into CASSLGDTLRGYTF.

The chain uses TRBV9 and TRBJ2-2, with 10 positions matching TRBD2. The CDR3 is 15 amino acids. Per the germline V gene, CDR1 is SGDLS and CDR2 is YYNGEE. Trimming took 4 bases from V and 4 from J; bases not matched to a gene: 4. The CDR3 is CASSLAGAGTGELFF. CDR3 bases: TGTGCCAGCAGCCTAGCGGGAGCGGGCACCGGGGAGCTGTTTTTT.

CDR3 sequence: CASSQGAAGQGPYEQYF. The CDR3, as DNA: TGCGCCAGCAGCCAAGGGGCAGCGGGACAGGGGCCCTACGAGCAGTACTTC. The V and J genes are TRBV4-3 and TRBJ2-7; 10 nucleotides align to TRBD1. The V segment lost 1 base and the J segment 2 bases; nucleotides outside the gene matches: 8. CDR3 length: 17 amino acids. Germline V gene lookup returns CDR1 LGHNA and CDR2 YSLEER.

This chain connects TRBV28 to TRBJ1-1, with 8 bases lining up with TRBD1. This CDR3 has 15 residues. J lost 7 bases, V lost 3 bases, and 10 bases had no gene match. Germline lookup yields CDR1 MDHEN and CDR2 SYDVKM. The CDR3 sequence is CASSFSLTGASEAFF. In nucleotides, the CDR3 is TGTGCCAGCAGTTTCTCCCTGACAGGGGCCAGTGAAGCTTTCTTT.

V is TRBV7-9 and J is TRBJ2-1, with 9 bases lining up with TRBD2. V dropped 5 bases and J dropped 10; count of bases not matched to a gene: 15. There are 16 residues in the CDR3. Germline V lookup: CDR1 SEHNR, CDR2 FQNEAQ (reference sequence). The CDR3: CASSQTLAGSAGEQFF. The CDR3 bases are TGTGCCAGCAGCCAAACTCTAGCGGGGTCGGCAGGCGAGCAGTTCTTC.

The chain has TRBV9 and TRBJ2-2, with 11 bases identical to TRBD1. Germline V gives CDR1 SGDLS, CDR2 YYNGEE. V lost 4 bases to trimming and J lost 0 bases; unmatched junction nucleotides: 2. The CDR3 sequence is 16 residues long. CDR3 DNA: TGTGCCAGCAGCCGGACAGGGGGCGCGAACACCGGGGAGCTGTTTTTT. Translation gives CASSRTGGANTGELFF.

In nucleotides, the CDR3 is TGTGCCAGCAGCTCTAGCAGGAGCTCTGGGGCCAACGTCCTGACTTTC. As protein: CASSSSRSSGANVLTF. J is TRBJ2-6 and V is TRBV9, with D perhaps TRBD2 (5 bases). The V end was cut by 4 bases, the J end by 0 bases, with 11 bases between. The CDR3 is made up of 16 amino acids. Germline V gives CDR1 SGDLS, CDR2 YYNGEE.